Listed here are 27 T cell receptor beta chains from one sample, sequenced in a study of shared clonotypes between healthy human individuals. The protocol was immunoSEQ multiplex PCR, while the TCRdb copy is restricted to in-frame clones and leaves out a portion. The table lists roughly 500,000 clones, almost 97% of them singletons. The sequenced material came from naive CD4+ T cells sorted from blood. The subset denotes: CD45RA+ positively selected. The receptors here all came from a woman under 40 in good health.

This clone was seen a single time. The gene calls are TRBV19 and TRBJ2-1, with 7 bases fitting TRBD2. Unmatched junction bases numbered 13, after V lost 3 bases and J lost 8 bases. CDR3 length equals 16 residues. CDR1 and CDR2 (germline): LNHDA, SQIVND (reference sequence). The CDR3 protein is CASSIGSGGPLDEQFF. The CDR3 nucleotides are TGTGCCAGTAGTATCGGGTCGGGAGGCCCGCTGGATGAGCAGTTCTTC.

This chain uses TRBV1 with TRBJ2-1; no DNA check was done on the table's D call, TRBD2. TRBV1 is assigned pseudogene status. CDR3 size: 16 residues. CDR3 sequence (DNA): TGCACCAGCAGCCGGGGGGGGGAGAGCTCCTACAATGAGCAGTTCTTC. Amino acid sequence: CTSSRGGESSYNEQFF.

The chain has TRBV7-6 and TRBJ1-4; tentative D call: TRBD1 (5 bases). V lost 1 base, J lost 7 bases, and 16 bases lay in between. The CDR3 length is 16 residues. CDR1 and CDR2 from the germline V gene are SGHVS and FNYEAQ. In nucleotides, the CDR3 is TGTGCCAGCAGCTTAGAGTCGGCAGGGAATTTTGAAAAACTGTTTTTT. This gives the protein CASSLESAGNFEKLFF.

V usage is TRBV7-9 and J usage is TRBJ2-7; D not resolved. Deletions cut 5 bases from V and 6 bases from J, with 14 bases between. Germline-derived CDR1 and CDR2 are SEHNR and FQNEAQ (reference sequence). This CDR3 spans 13 amino acids. CDR3 protein: CASSVNSYGEQYF. The CDR3 nucleotides read TGTGCCAGCAGCGTAAACAGCTACGGCGAGCAGTACTTC.

The rearrangement joins TRBV28 to TRBJ1-1; D is undetermined. Trimming cost V 8 bases and J 0 bases, with 10 bases left between them. CDR1 and CDR2 from the germline V gene are MDHEN and SYDVKM. This CDR3 is built from 13 residues. CDR3 sequence reads: CASLTSMNTEAFF. The CDR3 DNA sequence: TGTGCCAGCCTGACAAGTATGAACACTGAAGCTTTCTTT.

The J gene is TRBJ2-2, the V gene TRBV28, with a tentative D call TRBD2 (5 bases). This CDR3 comprises 14 residues. In germline, CDR1 is MDHEN, CDR2 SYDVKM. With 6 bases removed from V and 7 bases from J, the gap between germline ends came to 15 bases. CDR3 bases: TGTGCCAGCAGCCCCGCCAACGGGATCGGGGAGCTGTTTTTT. Protein sequence: CASSPANGIGELFF.

CDR3 coding DNA: TGTGCCTGGAGATTCACAGGGGCTGGAAACACCATATATTTT. This codes for CAWRFTGAGNTIYF. The chain couples TRBV30 to TRBJ1-3, with 7 positions matching TRBD1. Trimming took 3 bases from V and 2 from J; bases not matched to a gene: 4. Germline CDR1 is GTSNPN and CDR2 is SVGIG (reference sequence). CDR3 length: 14 residues.

Turning to this clone: The identical CDR3 is also encoded by other nucleotide sequences in the sample. The V gene is TRBV18, the J gene TRBJ2-7; 9 bases map to TRBD1. The V segment lost 3 bases and the J segment 4 bases; nucleotides outside the gene matches: 7. The germline V gene encodes CDR1 KGHSH and CDR2 LQKENI. The CDR3 runs to 15 residues. The CDR3 sequence: CASSPPSGQGYEQYF. In DNA, the CDR3 is TGTGCCAGCTCACCCCCATCGGGACAGGGTTACGAGCAGTACTTC. The variable domain in full, with the rest retrieved from reference TRBV18 and TRBJ2-7, is NAGVMQNPRHLVRRRGQEARLRCSPMKGHSHVYWYRQLPEEGLKFMVYLQKENIIDESGMPKERFSAEFPKEGPSILRIQQVVRGDSAAYFCASSPPSGQGYEQYFGPGTRLTVT.

This sequence joins TRBV27 and TRBJ2-6; D not resolved. Trimming pared 6 bases from V and 0 bases from J, leaving 3 bases between. Per germline, CDR1 MNHEY and CDR2 SMNVEV (reference sequence). The CDR3 spans 13 residues. The CDR3 sequence: CASRDSGANVLTF. CDR3 in DNA: TGTGCCAGCAGGGACTCTGGGGCCAACGTCCTGACTTTC.

This rearrangement joins TRBV11-2 to TRBJ2-7; D might be TRBD1 (8 bases). This CDR3 has 15 residues. Trimming left V 5 bases short and J 2 bases short, with 16 bases between. Germline CDR1 and CDR2: SGHAT and FQNNGV. DNA for the CDR3: TGTGCCAGCAGCCCCCGGACAGGGACTACCTACGAGCAGTACTTC. Residues: CASSPRTGTTYEQYF.

The J gene is TRBJ1-4, the V gene TRBV23-1; D is possibly TRBD1 (5 bases). TRBV23-1 is placed among ORFs of uncertain function. The ends were cut back, 3 bases at V and 2 bases at J, with 19 bases in the middle. This CDR3 region has 18 residues. The CDR3 spells CASSQPNVPGPTNEKLFF. The CDR3 DNA follows: TGCGCCAGCAGTCAGCCAAACGTACCAGGGCCCACTAATGAAAAACTGTTTTTT.

DNA of the CDR3: TGTGCCAGCAGCACGGGACGGGCAACTAATGAAAAACTGTTTTTT. It is translated as CASSTGRATNEKLFF. The chain employs TRBV9 and TRBJ1-4; maybe TRBD1 (5 bases). Germline assignment: CDR1 SGDLS and CDR2 YYNGEE. This CDR3 spans 15 amino acids. V lost 4 bases, J lost 0 bases, and 10 bases lay in between. The complete variable domain, with remaining parts taken from reference TRBV9 and TRBJ1-4, reads DSGVTQTPKHLITATGQRVTLRCSPRSGDLSVYWYQQSLDQGLQFLIQYYNGEERAKGNILERFSAQQFPDLHSELNLSSLELGDSALYFCASSTGRATNEKLFFGSGTQLSVL.

The gene calls are TRBV28 and TRBJ2-7; 9 nucleotides line up with TRBD1. With 3 bases clipped from V and 5 bases from J, the junction kept 8 bases outside the gene matches. The CDR3 contains 15 residues. Germline CDR1 reads MDHEN; CDR2 reads SYDVKM. The CDR3 reads CASSFMGTGIHEQYF. The DNA of the CDR3 is TGTGCCAGCAGTTTTATGGGGACAGGGATCCACGAGCAGTACTTC. Based on the CDR3 plus reference TRBV28 and TRBJ2-7, the full variable domain is DVKVTQSSRYLVKRTGEKVFLECVQDMDHENMFWYRQDPGLGLRLIYFSYDVKMKEKGDIPEGYSVSREKKERFSLILESASTNQTSMYLCASSFMGTGIHEQYFGPGTRLTVT.

This chain joins TRBV5-1 and TRBJ2-1; TRBD2 aligns across 9 bases. Germline-derived CDR1 and CDR2 are SGHRS and YFSETQ. Unmatched junction bases numbered 7, after V lost 4 bases and J lost 5 bases. This CDR3 contains 15 residues. For the CDR3, the DNA is TGCGCCAGCAGCCCAACTAGCGGGTCCCACAATGAGCAGTTCTTC. Translating gives CASSPTSGSHNEQFF.

The V call is TRBV4-2, the J call TRBJ2-7, with TRBD2 matching 12 bases. The CDR3 extends over 14 amino acids. The trim removed 4 bases at V and 5 bases at J, leaving 3 bases unmatched. CDR1 is LGHNA and CDR2 is YNFKEQ in the germline V gene. The CDR3 DNA is TGTGCCAGCAGCCTTCGACTAGCGGGAGACGAGCAGTACTTC. Amino acid sequence: CASSLRLAGDEQYF.

The V gene is TRBV25-1, the J gene TRBJ1-2, with TRBD1 matching over 8 bases. The CDR3 has 12 residues. Germline values: CDR1 MGHDK, CDR2 SYGVNS. Trimming took 6 bases from V and 8 from J; bases not matched to a gene: 5. Written as DNA, the CDR3 is TGTGCCAGCAGGTCGGACAGGGAGGGCTACACCTTC. It translates to CASRSDREGYTF.

The J gene is TRBJ2-7, the V gene TRBV7-2; 8 bases are a match to TRBD1. The CDR3 is made up of 14 amino acids. Trimming cost V 2 bases and J 3 bases; bases outside gene matches: 3. Looked up from germline, CDR1 is SGHTA and CDR2 is FQGNSA. The DNA of the CDR3 is TGTGCCAGCAGCTTAAGCGGACAGGGCTACGAGCAGTACTTC. It encodes CASSLSGQGYEQYF.

V is TRBV7-9 and J is TRBJ2-5, with TRBD2 as a possible D gene (5 bases). The ends were cut back, 2 bases at V and 4 bases at J, with 11 bases in the middle. CDR3 length: 14 amino acids. Looked up from germline, CDR1 is SEHNR and CDR2 is FQNEAQ (reference sequence). CDR3 sequence reads: CASSLRRETETQYF. CDR3 bases: TGTGCCAGCAGCTTAAGAAGGGAGACAGAGACCCAGTACTTC.

This clone was counted a single time. The chain is built from TRBV7-9 and TRBJ2-1; TRBD1 matches at 10 bases. With V trimmed by 5 bases and J by 7 bases, 8 bases remained unmatched. Germline V CDR1 and CDR2: SEHNR, FQNEAQ (reference sequence). The CDR3 contains 15 residues. The CDR3 loop reads CASSADRGRRNEQFF. The CDR3 DNA is TGTGCCAGCAGCGCAGACAGGGGGCGACGGAATGAGCAGTTCTTC. The full variable domain, in which reference TRBV7-9 and TRBJ2-1 provide the parts outside the CDR3, is DTGVSQNPRHKITKRGQNVTFRCDPISEHNRLYWYRQTLGQGPEFLTYFQNEAQLEKSRLLSDRFSAERPKGSFSTLEIQRTEQGDSAMYLCASSADRGRRNEQFFGPGTRLTVL.

The genes are TRBV6-5 and TRBJ1-6; D unresolved. The CDR3 is 16 amino acids. The germline V gene has CDR1 MNHEY and CDR2 SVGAGI. V was clipped by 2 bases and J by 0 bases, with 8 bases between them. CDR3 in DNA: TGTGCCAGCAGTTACGACGGCAGCTCCTATAATTCACCCCTCCACTTT. This gives the protein CASSYDGSSYNSPLHF.

This chain links TRBV27 with TRBJ2-7, with D tentatively TRBD2 (6 bases). Germline V gene lookup returns CDR1 MNHEY and CDR2 SMNVEV (reference sequence). Between the trimmed V and J ends, which lost 5 bases and 2 bases, there was a span of 10 bases. This CDR3 spans 13 amino acids. CDR3 bases: TGTGCCAGCAGTCCCTGGGGGGCCTACGAGCAGTACTTC. This codes for CASSPWGAYEQYF.

This clone was observed a handful of times. The J gene is TRBJ1-5, the V gene TRBV6-1; the D is unclear. The CDR3 totals 13 residues. Germline V CDR1 and CDR2: MNHNS, SASEGT. Trimming stripped 10 bases from V and 4 bases from J, with 14 bases between. CDR3 sequence: CATNPILNQPQHF. CDR3 DNA: TGTGCCACCAACCCGATTCTTAATCAGCCCCAGCATTTT.

This chain joins TRBV19 and TRBJ2-7, with 7 bases lining up with TRBD2. This CDR3 is 13 amino acids long. The V and J ends lost 4 bases and 7 bases, in that order; junction bases with no gene match: 7. Germline CDR1 LNHDA, CDR2 SQIVND (reference sequence). For the CDR3, the DNA is TGTGCCAGTAGTACTAGCGGAAAACGAGAGCAGTACTTC. Translated: CASSTSGKREQYF.

The CDR3 sequence is CASSRDRVHTGELFF. As DNA, the CDR3 is TGTGCCAGCTCAAGGGACAGGGTTCACACCGGGGAGCTGTTTTTT. The genes are TRBV18 and TRBJ2-2, with TRBD1 matching 9 bases. V was clipped by 5 bases and J by 3 bases; unmatched bases: 4. This CDR3 spans 15 amino acids. Germline V gene lookup returns CDR1 KGHSH and CDR2 LQKENI.

The chain links TRBV6-1 to TRBJ1-2; possible D gene TRBD1, 6 bases. The CDR3 is made up of 15 amino acids. CDR1 and CDR2 (germline): MNHNS, SASEGT. V lost 2 bases, J lost 4 bases, and 14 bases lay in between. CDR3 protein: CASSESNRAGYGYTF. CDR3 DNA: TGTGCCAGCAGTGAATCGAACAGGGCGGGCTATGGCTACACCTTC.

The chain joins TRBV5-1 to TRBJ2-7; no firm D call. Germline assignment: CDR1 SGHRS and CDR2 YFSETQ. The CDR3 contains 15 residues. Trimming removed 0 bases at V and 2 bases at J, with 12 bases between. CDR3 protein: CASSLETAGTYEQYF. The CDR3 coding sequence is TGCGCCAGCAGCTTGGAAACGGCTGGGACCTACGAGCAGTACTTC.

The V call is TRBV6-1, the J call TRBJ2-7; TRBD2 matches at 13 bases. The J segment lost 9 bases and the V segment lost 7 bases, leaving 12 bases of the junction unmatched. Germline CDR1 is MNHNS and CDR2 is SASEGT. The CDR3 is 15 residues long. The CDR3 sequence is CASNRGTSGIEGQYF. The CDR3 DNA follows: TGTGCCAGCAATCGCGGGACTAGCGGGATTGAGGGGCAGTACTTC.